This T cell receptor beta chain came from a study of neurological immune-mediated disorders. The cDNA was synthesized by means of template-switch 5'RACE, which was carried out with 10-nucleotide random UMIs. TCRdb re-analysed the 5' RACE reads in MiXCR, keeping a single row per CDR3 protein. Here the sample spans about 36,000 distinct CDR3 sequences, 10% being singletons. Germline CDR1 reads SGHRS; CDR2 reads YFSETQ. The length of the CDR3 is 17 residues. V gave up 5 bases and J gave up 3 bases; unmatched junction bases: 12. In this sample, this clonotype turned up many times. Sequencing used PBMCs. This chain uses TRBV5-1 with TRBJ2-3, with 10 bases identical to TRBD2. This sequence originates from a young woman with HTLV-1-associated myelopathy (HAM/TSP). The CDR3 DNA reads TGCGCCAGCAGTATAAGCGGGGGGGCCTTAGGAACAGATACGCAGTATTTT. Its protein is CASSISGGALGTDTQYF.